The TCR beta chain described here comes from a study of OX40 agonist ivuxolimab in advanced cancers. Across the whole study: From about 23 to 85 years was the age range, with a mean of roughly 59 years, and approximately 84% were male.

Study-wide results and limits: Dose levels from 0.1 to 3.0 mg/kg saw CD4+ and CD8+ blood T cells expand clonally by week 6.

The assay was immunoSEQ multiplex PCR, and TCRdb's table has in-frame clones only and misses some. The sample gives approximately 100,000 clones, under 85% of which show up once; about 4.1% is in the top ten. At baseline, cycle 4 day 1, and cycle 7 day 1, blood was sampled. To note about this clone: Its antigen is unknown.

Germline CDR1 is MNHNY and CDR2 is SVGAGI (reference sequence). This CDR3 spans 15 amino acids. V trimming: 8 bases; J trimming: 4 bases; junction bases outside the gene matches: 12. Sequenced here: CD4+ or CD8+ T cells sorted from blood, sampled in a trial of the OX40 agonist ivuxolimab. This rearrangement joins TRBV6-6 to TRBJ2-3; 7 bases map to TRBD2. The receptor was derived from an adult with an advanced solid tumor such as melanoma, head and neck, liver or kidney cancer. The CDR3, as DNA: TGTGCCAGCGGGTGGCCGGGGGGTAGCGCAGATACGCAGTATTTT. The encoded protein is CASGWPGGSADTQYF.